This T cell receptor (beta chain) was recorded in a study of CD8 T cells in ankylosing spondylitis. TCRdb re-called the 5' RACE reads with MiXCR, one entry per CDR3 protein. The sample lists roughly 440,000 distinct CDR3 sequences, more than 15% occurring once. The V end was cut by 3 bases, the J end by 0 bases, with 23 bases between. This CDR3 region has 19 residues. CDR1 and CDR2 from the germline V gene are LGHNA and YSLEER. In the case of this clonotype: Antigen specificity is unknown.

Study conclusions and caveats: Matched ankylosing spondylitis synovial fluid reportedly contained a significantly enriched population of disease-linked clones. Those disease-linked clones were CD8+; they were also relatively rare in peripheral blood. Seemingly distinctive of ankylosing spondylitis blood was a TCR beta motif formed by eight highly homologous variants.

The chain combines TRBV4-3 with TRBJ1-2; no firm D call. What was sequenced was blood, either unsorted or a sorted T cell fraction (not recorded which). This TCR was recovered from a male donor with ankylosing spondylitis. The CDR3 DNA follows: TGCGCCAGCAGCCAGGACCTGGACGGATACTACGCCGCTAACTATGGCTACACCTTC. Its translation: CASSQDLDGYYAANYGYTF.